A selection of T cell receptor beta chains follows, all from one sample in a study of shared clonotypes between healthy human individuals. Using immunoSEQ multiplex PCR, the repertoire was profiled, and TCRdb retains in-frame clones only, with some absent. Among millions of clones listed, about 95% were seen once. The sample consisted of naive CD8+ T cells sorted from blood. The receptor set was obtained from a man between 18 and 29 years old in good health. CDR3s include the opening cysteine and the closing phenylalanine or tryptophan. Fields, in order: V gene, D gene, J gene, clone size, CDR3 protein, CDR3 DNA. The D gene is left open where the match is weak. Where a row states a size, it is once, few, many or the class of an expanded clone; other rows omit it.

>TRBV4-1|TRBD2|TRBJ2-5|-
CASSLLAGGGETQYF
TGCGCCAGCAGCCTGCTGGCTGGCGGGGGTGAGACCCAGTACTTC
>TRBV27|TRBD1|TRBJ2-1|-
CASSSYPGQGDEQFF
TGTGCCAGCAGTTCGTATCCGGGACAGGGGGACGAGCAGTTCTTC
>TRBV7-9|TRBD1|TRBJ1-5|-
CASSNSPGQGPQPQHF
TGTGCCAGCAGCAACTCTCCGGGACAGGGGCCTCAGCCCCAGCATTTT
>TRBV11-2|-|TRBJ2-1|-
CASSSVPGSYNEQFF
TGTGCCAGCAGCTCAGTCCCGGGTTCCTACAATGAGCAGTTCTTC
>TRBV5-1|TRBD2|TRBJ2-1|-
CASSLETSGGSNEQFF
TGCGCCAGCAGCTTGGAGACTAGCGGGGGATCTAATGAGCAGTTCTTC
>TRBV13|TRBD1|TRBJ1-6|few
CASSGGQGVSPLHF
TGTGCCAGCAGTGGGGGACAGGGGGTTTCACCCCTCCACTTT
>TRBV7-8|-|TRBJ2-3|-
CASSLGIPTDTQYF
TGTGCCAGCAGCTTAGGGATCCCCACAGATACGCAGTATTTT
>TRBV10-3|-|TRBJ2-3|-
CAISEGPAGDTQYF
TGTGCCATCAGTGAAGGCCCGGCGGGAGATACGCAGTATTTT
>TRBV5-6|-|TRBJ2-1|-
CASSLVSVWSYNEQFF
TGTGCCAGCAGCTTGGTCTCGGTTTGGTCCTACAATGAGCAGTTCTTC
>TRBV27|-|TRBJ2-7|-
CASSFGWDSYEQYF
TGTGCCAGCAGTTTTGGTTGGGACTCCTACGAGCAGTACTTC
>TRBV5-1|-|TRBJ2-7|-
CASSLETSFYEQYF
TGCGCCAGCAGCTTGGAGACCTCTTTCTACGAGCAGTACTTC
>TRBV9|TRBD2|TRBJ2-3|-
CASSVGLAVTDTQYF
TGTGCCAGCAGCGTAGGACTAGCGGTTACAGATACGCAGTATTTT
>TRBV28|-|TRBJ2-1|once
CASRVIGGDEQFF
TGTGCCAGCAGGGTGATAGGGGGGGATGAGCAGTTCTTC
>TRBV9|-|TRBJ2-2|-
CASSGGTHTGELFF
TGTGCCAGCAGCGGCGGGACCCACACCGGGGAGCTGTTTTTT
>TRBV12-5|-|TRBJ2-5|-
CASGLHAEGWETQYF
TGTGCTAGTGGTTTGCATGCCGAGGGCTGGGAGACCCAGTACTTC
>TRBV4-1|-|TRBJ2-7|-
CASSQDFVTGYEQYF
TGCGCCAGCAGCCAAGATTTCGTAACGGGCTACGAGCAGTACTTC
>TRBV18|TRBD1|TRBJ1-5|-
CASSLTGGDQPQHF
TGTGCCAGCTCACTAACAGGGGGGGATCAGCCCCAGCATTTT
>TRBV29-1|-|TRBJ2-4|-
CSVPGGANIQYF
TGCAGCGTCCCAGGGGGGGCCAACATTCAGTACTTC
>TRBV2|-|TRBJ2-7|-
CASSVQLFNEQYF
TGTGCCAGCAGTGTTCAGTTGTTCAACGAGCAGTACTTC
>TRBV28|-|TRBJ1-4|-
CASKIQGLGATNEKLFF
TGTGCCAGCAAAATACAGGGCCTCGGGGCAACTAATGAAAAACTGTTTTTT
>TRBV9|TRBD2|TRBJ2-2|-
CASSGWEGIGELFF
TGTGCCAGCAGCGGATGGGAGGGTATCGGGGAGCTGTTTTTT
>TRBV6-4|TRBD1|TRBJ2-5|-
CASSQMDRGKEETQYF
TGTGCCAGCAGCCAAATGGACAGGGGGAAGGAAGAGACCCAGTACTTC
>TRBV4-3|-|TRBJ2-1|-
CASSPFGSPRNEQFF
TGCGCCAGCAGCCCCTTCGGGAGCCCAAGGAATGAGCAGTTCTTC
>TRBV28|-|TRBJ1-5|once
CASSARVSTGASNQPQHF
TGTGCCAGCAGCGCCCGTGTCTCGACAGGTGCGAGCAATCAGCCCCAGCATTTT
>TRBV7-2|-|TRBJ2-5|-
CASSPNFTGTLQETQYF
TGTGCCAGCAGCCCCAACTTCACCGGGACTCTCCAAGAGACCCAGTACTTC
>TRBV19|TRBD1|TRBJ1-2|-
CASSIGQGADGYTF
TGTGCCAGTAGTATCGGACAGGGGGCCGATGGCTACACCTTC
>TRBV11-2|-|TRBJ1-2|-
CASSLNPNYGYTF
TGTGCCAGCAGCTTAAACCCTAACTATGGCTACACCTTC
>TRBV7-8|-|TRBJ2-3|-
CASSSRVTSTDTQYF
TGTGCCAGCAGCAGCAGGGTTACTAGCACAGATACGCAGTATTTT
>TRBV11-2|-|TRBJ2-7|once
CASSPVGRSYEQYF
TGTGCCAGCAGCCCCGTGGGGAGGTCCTACGAGCAGTACTTC
>TRBV28|TRBD2|TRBJ2-1|-
CASSRLAGSSYNEQFF
TGTGCCAGCAGTAGACTAGCGGGCAGCTCCTACAATGAGCAGTTCTTC
>TRBV5-1|-|TRBJ2-7|-
CASTAGVGYEQYF
TGCGCCAGCACGGCAGGGGTGGGTTACGAGCAGTACTTC
>TRBV5-1|TRBD1|TRBJ1-1|-
CASSPPDRVEAFF
TGCGCCAGCAGCCCGCCAGACAGGGTGGAAGCTTTCTTT
>TRBV19|TRBD1|TRBJ2-7|-
CASSQGQSNYEQYF
TGTGCCAGTAGCCAGGGACAGTCGAACTACGAGCAGTACTTC
>TRBV18|TRBD1|TRBJ2-7|-
CASSQSTGGAVGEQYF
TGTGCCAGCTCCCAATCGACAGGGGGCGCAGTGGGCGAGCAGTACTTC
>TRBV5-1|TRBD1|TRBJ2-7|-
CASSSGTDTIIHSYEQYF
TGCGCCAGCAGCTCCGGGACAGACACCATCATACACTCCTACGAGCAGTACTTC
>TRBV4-1|-|TRBJ2-4|-
CASSQENEGGSPKNIQYF
TGCGCCAGCAGCCAAGAGAATGAGGGAGGAAGTCCCAAAAACATTCAGTACTTC
>TRBV11-2|-|TRBJ2-7|-
CASSLDTGAYEQYF
TGTGCCAGCAGCTTAGATACAGGAGCCTACGAGCAGTACTTC
>TRBV27|-|TRBJ2-4|-
CASSLSASVDIQYF
TGTGCCAGCAGTTTATCGGCTAGCGTTGACATTCAGTACTTC
>TRBV27|TRBD1|TRBJ2-1|-
CASSPSGGELSNEQFF
TGTGCCAGCAGTCCCTCAGGGGGAGAGTTGAGTAATGAGCAGTTCTTC
>TRBV7-8|-|TRBJ1-2|-
CASSHSEGANYGYTF
TGTGCCAGCAGCCATAGCGAGGGGGCTAACTATGGCTACACCTTC
>TRBV14|-|TRBJ2-3|-
CASSLSGWLDTQYF
TGTGCCAGCAGCCTTTCGGGATGGCTAGATACGCAGTATTTT
>TRBV7-9|TRBD1|TRBJ1-2|-
CASSREDRGYGYTF
TGTGCCAGCAGCCGCGAGGACAGGGGGTACGGCTACACCTTC
>TRBV2|-|TRBJ2-7|-
CASTLGRRSSYEQYF
TGTGCCAGCACCCTAGGGAGGAGAAGCTCCTACGAGCAGTACTTC
>TRBV27|-|TRBJ2-7|-
CASSFGFSGYEQYF
TGTGCCAGCAGTTTCGGGTTCTCGGGGTACGAGCAGTACTTC
>TRBV6-5|-|TRBJ2-7|-
CASSYGAESYEQYF
TGTGCCAGCAGTTACGGGGCCGAATCCTACGAGCAGTACTTC
>TRBV13|TRBD1|TRBJ2-1|-
CASSFGTASSYNEQFF
TGTGCCAGCAGCTTCGGGACAGCTAGCTCCTACAATGAGCAGTTCTTC
>TRBV7-9|TRBD2|TRBJ2-5|-
CASSSPATSGPQETQYF
TGTGCCAGCAGCTCTCCGGCCACTAGCGGTCCTCAAGAGACCCAGTACTTC
>TRBV5-1|TRBD2|TRBJ2-7|once
CASSLAGSYEQYF
TGCGCCAGCAGCCTAGCGGGTTCCTACGAGCAGTACTTC
>TRBV6-6|TRBD2|TRBJ2-3|-
CASSYSSGLAADTQYF
TGTGCCAGCAGTTACTCTTCGGGACTAGCGGCTGATACGCAGTATTTT
>TRBV5-1|-|TRBJ2-3|-
CASSFLPEDTQYF
TGCGCCAGCAGCTTTCTCCCCGAAGATACGCAGTATTTT
>TRBV2|-|TRBJ1-4|-
CASRTSGATNEKLFF
TGTGCCAGCAGAACCTCGGGGGCAACTAATGAAAAACTGTTTTTT
>TRBV2|TRBD2|TRBJ2-5|once
CASSAVAGFQETQYF
TGTGCCAGCAGTGCCGTAGCGGGTTTCCAAGAGACCCAGTACTTC
>TRBV2|-|TRBJ2-7|-
CASTAGRYSYEQYF
TGTGCCAGCACCGCGGGGAGGTACTCCTACGAGCAGTACTTC
>TRBV5-5|TRBD1|TRBJ2-7|-
CASREDRDRSSYEQYF
TGTGCCAGCAGAGAAGACCGGGACAGGAGCTCCTACGAGCAGTACTTC
>TRBV29-1|TRBD1|TRBJ2-5|-
CSVDEVGRGPKTQYF
TGCAGCGTTGATGAAGTTGGCAGGGGGCCGAAGACCCAGTACTTC
>TRBV2|TRBD1|TRBJ2-6|-
CASRITGAGANVLTF
TGTGCCAGCAGGATCACAGGGGCTGGGGCCAACGTCCTGACTTTC
>TRBV7-2|-|TRBJ2-2|-
CASSLVYGNPNTGELFF
TGTGCCAGCAGCTTAGTTTACGGGAATCCGAACACCGGGGAGCTGTTTTTT
>TRBV13|-|TRBJ1-1|-
CASSKEGNTEAFF
TGTGCCAGCAGCAAAGAGGGGAACACTGAAGCTTTCTTT
>TRBV7-9|-|TRBJ1-1|-
CASSSTDTEAFF
TGTGCCAGCAGCTCGACAGACACTGAAGCTTTCTTT
>TRBV4-1|-|TRBJ1-1|-
CASSQEAPQGNTEAFF
TGCGCCAGCAGCCAAGAAGCCCCCCAGGGGAACACTGAAGCTTTCTTT